The 11 T cell receptor beta chains in this list originate from one sample, sequenced in a study of human T cells and chemical hapten exposure. Time point of the sample: pre-sensitization, week 0. Treatment defined: therapeutic diphenylcyclopropenone sensitization with weekly scalp DPC. TCRdb reprocessed the RACE reads with MiXCR, giving one entry per CDR3 protein. The sample shows fewer than 300,000 distinct CDR3 sequences, 7.5% to 10% of them seen only once. The source material was whole blood, sampled in connection with sensitization to the hapten diphenylcyclopropenone (DPC). The receptor source for this set is a woman aged 40 to 55 with alopecia areata. Some clones in this sample may be carry-over from other donors' samples.

This chain connects TRBV7-9 to TRBJ1-4; 7 bases map to TRBD1. The CDR3 is made up of 17 amino acids. Germline loops: CDR1 SEHNR, CDR2 FQNEAQ (reference sequence). The V segment lost 5 bases and the J segment 4 bases; nucleotides outside the gene matches: 13. The CDR3: CASSLRDRENLNEKLFF. Here the CDR3 DNA reads TGTGCCAGCAGCCTGAGGGACAGAGAAAACCTTAATGAAAAACTGTTTTTT.

V gene TRBV7-9 combines with J gene TRBJ1-5; 10 positions match TRBD1. V lost 4 bases and J lost 6; bases outside the gene matches: 9. Germline-derived CDR1 and CDR2 are SEHNR and FQNEAQ (reference sequence). CDR3 length equals 16 residues. The CDR3 bases are TGTGCCAGCAGCTCGGGACAGGGGCCACCCATTCAGCCCCAGCATTTT. This translates into CASSSGQGPPIQPQHF.

For this clonotype: This may come from a read error, since a much larger clone is one base off. The gene calls are TRBV29-1 and TRBJ2-5; D is unclear. This CDR3 is 12 amino acids long. V was cut by 7 bases and J by 1 base, with 10 bases left in between. Germline loops: CDR1 SQVTM, CDR2 ANQGSEA. The CDR3 sequence: CSGRHTQETQYF. The CDR3 DNA is TGCAGCGGGCGACATACCCAAGAGACCCAGTACTTC. Full variable domain (rest looked up from reference TRBV29-1 and TRBJ2-5): SAVISQKPSRDICQRGTSLTIQCQVDSQVTMMFWYRQQPGQSLTLIATANQGSEATYESGFVIDKFPISRPNLTFSTLTVSNMSPEDSSIYLCSGRHTQETQYFGPGTRLLVL.

This chain links TRBV7-3 with TRBJ1-5, with a weak D call TRBD1 (6 bases). Trimming left V 3 bases short and J 4 bases short, with 25 bases between. The CDR3 is 19 residues long. Germline lookup yields CDR1 SGHTA and CDR2 FQGTGA. The CDR3 nucleotides are TGTGCCAGCAGCTTCGCCTACCTCCGGGACAAGGGGTCAAATCAGCCCCAGCATTTT. Residues: CASSFAYLRDKGSNQPQHF.

This clonotype was observed many times. This CDR3 is CASSYSILVLGGRGDNEQFF. The CDR3 nucleotides are TGTGCCAGCAGTTACTCGATTTTAGTATTAGGGGGGAGGGGCGACAATGAGCAGTTCTTC. This rearrangement joins TRBV6-5 to TRBJ2-1, with D tentatively TRBD2 (7 bases). Trimming removed 0 bases at V and 5 bases at J, with 26 bases between. Germline V gene lookup returns CDR1 MNHEY and CDR2 SVGAGI. This CDR3 has 20 residues.

CDR3 amino acids: CASSQDGGWAIQYF. As DNA, the CDR3 is TGTGCCAGCAGCCAAGATGGAGGGTGGGCCATTCAGTACTTC. The chain joins TRBV3-1 to TRBJ2-4; TRBD2 might be the D (6 bases). V lost 0 bases and J 9 bases, leaving 12 bases between the germline ends. The CDR3 runs 14 residues. Looked up from germline, CDR1 is LGHDT and CDR2 is YNNKEL (reference sequence).

This clonotype has only a few counts. This chain links TRBV4-3 with TRBJ2-3, with TRBD2 matching over 11 bases. V shed 1 base and J 2 bases; nucleotides not matched to a gene: 11. CDR1 LGHNA and CDR2 YSLEER come from the germline V gene. The CDR3 is made up of 19 amino acids. The CDR3 nucleotides read TGCGCCAGCAGCCAAGTTCCTGCCCTAGCGGGAGGCCCCACAGATACGCAGTATTTT. Protein: CASSQVPALAGGPTDTQYF.

This rearrangement joins TRBV27 to TRBJ2-3; D is possibly TRBD2 (6 bases). V shed 4 bases and J shed 5 bases, with 22 bases lying between them. This CDR3 comprises 17 residues. Germline lookup yields CDR1 MNHEY and CDR2 SMNVEV (reference sequence). CDR3 nucleotide sequence: TGTGCCAGCAGTTCCGAACGGGACTCGCGGAACAGAGATACGCAGTATTTT. Amino acid sequence: CASSSERDSRNRDTQYF.

This clonotype was detected many times. V and J are TRBV9 and TRBJ2-7, with TRBD2 identical over 11 bases. The CDR3 sequence is 16 residues long. After removal of 3 bases from V and 10 bases from J, the junction contained 15 bases not matched to a gene. Germline lookup yields CDR1 SGDLS and CDR2 YYNGEE. The CDR3 spells CASSAGTSGRLSDQYF. In DNA form, the CDR3 reads TGTGCCAGCAGCGCCGGAACTAGCGGGAGACTTTCGGACCAGTACTTC. The entire variable domain, with the rest obtained from reference TRBV9 and TRBJ2-7, is as follows: DSGVTQTPKHLITATGQRVTLRCSPRSGDLSVYWYQQSLDQGLQFLIQYYNGEERAKGNILERFSAQQFPDLHSELNLSSLELGDSALYFCASSAGTSGRLSDQYFGPGTRLTVT.

This clonotype was detected only a few times. This chain joins TRBV6-5 and TRBJ1-5; a possible D gene is TRBD1 (5 bases). V was clipped by 6 bases and J by 2 bases, with 11 bases between them. CDR3 size: 14 residues. The V gene's germline CDR1 is MNHEY and CDR2 SVGAGI. CDR3 loop: CASSLGAGNQPQHF. CDR3 nucleotide sequence: TGTGCCAGCAGCTTAGGGGCAGGCAATCAGCCCCAGCATTTT.

The rearrangement links TRBV11-2 to TRBJ2-2, with D uncertain. Germline values: CDR1 SGHAT, CDR2 FQNNGV. Trimming took off 0 bases at V and 6 bases at J, with 5 bases between the two ends. The CDR3 is made up of 13 amino acids. The CDR3 nucleotides read TGTGCCAGCAGCTTAGATCTGGCCGGGGAGCTGTTTTTT. Protein: CASSLDLAGELFF.